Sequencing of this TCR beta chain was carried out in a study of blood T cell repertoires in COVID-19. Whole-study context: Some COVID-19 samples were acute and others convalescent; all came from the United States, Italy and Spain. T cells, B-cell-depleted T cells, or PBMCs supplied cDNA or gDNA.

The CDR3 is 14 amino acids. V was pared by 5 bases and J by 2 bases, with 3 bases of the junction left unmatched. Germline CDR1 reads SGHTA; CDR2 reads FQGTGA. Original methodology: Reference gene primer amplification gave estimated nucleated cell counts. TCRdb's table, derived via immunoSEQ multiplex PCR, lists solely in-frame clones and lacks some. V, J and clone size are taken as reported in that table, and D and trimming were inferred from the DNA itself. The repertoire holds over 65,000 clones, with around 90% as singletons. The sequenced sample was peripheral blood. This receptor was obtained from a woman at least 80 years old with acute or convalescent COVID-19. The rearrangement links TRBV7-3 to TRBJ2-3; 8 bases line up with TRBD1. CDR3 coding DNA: TGTGCCAGCAGCCCGGACAGGGTCACAGATACGCAGTATTTT. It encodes CASSPDRVTDTQYF.